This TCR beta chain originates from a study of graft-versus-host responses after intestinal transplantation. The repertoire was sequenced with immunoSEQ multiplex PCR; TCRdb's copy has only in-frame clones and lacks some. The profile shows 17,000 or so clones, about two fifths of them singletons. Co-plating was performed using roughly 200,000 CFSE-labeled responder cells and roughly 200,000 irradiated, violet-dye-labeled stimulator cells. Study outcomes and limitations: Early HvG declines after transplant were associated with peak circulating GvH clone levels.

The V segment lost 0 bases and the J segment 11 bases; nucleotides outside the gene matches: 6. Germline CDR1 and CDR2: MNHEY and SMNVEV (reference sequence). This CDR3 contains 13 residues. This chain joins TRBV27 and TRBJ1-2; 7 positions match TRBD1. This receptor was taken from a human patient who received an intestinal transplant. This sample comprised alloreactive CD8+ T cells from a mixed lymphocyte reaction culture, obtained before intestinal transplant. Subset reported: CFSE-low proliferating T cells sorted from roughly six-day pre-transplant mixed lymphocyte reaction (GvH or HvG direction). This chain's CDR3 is CASSLSLTGEYTF. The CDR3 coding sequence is TGTGCCAGCAGTTTATCCCTTACAGGGGAGTACACCTTC.